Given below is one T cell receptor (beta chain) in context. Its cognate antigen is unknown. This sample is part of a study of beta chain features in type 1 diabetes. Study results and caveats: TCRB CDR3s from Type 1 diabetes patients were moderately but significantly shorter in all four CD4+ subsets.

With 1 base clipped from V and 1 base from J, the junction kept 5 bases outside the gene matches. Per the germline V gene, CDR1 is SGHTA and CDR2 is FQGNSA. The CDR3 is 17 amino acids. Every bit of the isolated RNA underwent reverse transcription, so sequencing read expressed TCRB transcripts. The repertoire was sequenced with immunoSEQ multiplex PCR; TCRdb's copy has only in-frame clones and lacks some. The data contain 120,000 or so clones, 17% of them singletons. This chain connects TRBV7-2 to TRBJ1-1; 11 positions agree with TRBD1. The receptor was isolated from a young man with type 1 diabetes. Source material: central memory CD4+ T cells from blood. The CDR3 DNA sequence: TGTGCCAGCAGCTTAGGGACAGGGGGCTCTGGGAACACTGAAGCTTTCTTT. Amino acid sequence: CASSLGTGGSGNTEAFF.